What follows are 10 T cell receptor beta chains derived from one specimen sequenced in a study of multiple sclerosis patients with progressive multifocal leukoencephalopathy. Time point denoted: time of PML onset. The assay was immunoSEQ multiplex PCR, and TCRdb's table has in-frame clones only and misses some. Of tens of thousands of clones in the sample, 85% are singletons; the top ten hold 9.5% to 15%. Sample: PBMCs, taken from a patient treated with natalizumab. Receptor source: a woman in her 30s with progressive multifocal leukoencephalopathy.

V usage is TRBV5-6 and J usage is TRBJ2-7; D perhaps matches TRBD1 (5 bases). Trimming shortened V by 0 bases and J by 2 bases, and 9 bases separated the two germline ends. The CDR3 totals 14 residues. Per the germline V gene, CDR1 is SGHDT and CDR2 is YYEEEE. The CDR3 DNA is TGTGCCAGCAGCTTGGGACAGACGACCTACGAGCAGTACTTC. Its translation: CASSLGQTTYEQYF.

This chain connects TRBV19 to TRBJ2-5; 8 nucleotides match TRBD1. Losses at the gene ends were 1 base for V and 4 bases for J; bases not matched to a gene: 8. CDR3 length: 16 residues. Germline CDR1 reads LNHDA; CDR2 reads SQIVND (reference sequence). CDR3 DNA: TGTGCCAGTAGTATAGTGACAGGGGAGGATCGAGAGACCCAGTACTTC. Its protein product is CASSIVTGEDRETQYF. The full variable domain, its missing parts supplied by reference TRBV19 and TRBJ2-5, is DGGITQSPKYLFRKEGQNVTLSCEQNLNHDAMYWYRQDPGQGLRLIYYSQIVNDFQKGDIAEGYSVSREKKESFPLTVTSAQKNPTAFYLCASSIVTGEDRETQYFGPGTRLLVL.

This chain connects TRBV7-8 to TRBJ2-7; 15 bases match TRBD2. The germline V gene has CDR1 SGHVS and CDR2 FQNEAQ. V shed 5 bases and J 5 bases; nucleotides not matched to a gene: 4. CDR3 length: 15 amino acids. The CDR3 sequence is CASSQGLAGGDEQYF. The CDR3 DNA follows: TGTGCCAGCAGCCAGGGACTAGCGGGAGGTGACGAGCAGTACTTC.

This chain uses TRBV19 with TRBJ2-1; 7 bases line up with TRBD1. Trimming cost V 2 bases and J 7 bases; bases outside gene matches: 2. The CDR3 length is 13 residues. The germline CDR1 and CDR2 sequences are LNHDA and SQIVND (reference sequence). The CDR3 nucleotides are TGTGCCAGTAGTATAAGGGGGCAGAATGAGCAGTTCTTC. Residues: CASSIRGQNEQFF.

The chain employs TRBV7-2 and TRBJ2-7; TRBD2 matches 12 bases. V gave up 5 bases and J gave up 4 bases; unmatched junction bases: 15. The CDR3 totals 18 residues. The germline V gene has CDR1 SGHTA and CDR2 FQGNSA. The CDR3: CASSPTTSGRRVGYEQYF. The CDR3 DNA follows: TGTGCCAGCAGCCCTACCACTAGCGGGAGGAGGGTGGGATACGAGCAGTACTTC.

The rearrangement links TRBV19 to TRBJ1-5; a possible D gene is TRBD1 (6 bases). With 6 bases removed from V and 4 bases from J, the gap between germline ends came to 19 bases. Germline lookup yields CDR1 LNHDA and CDR2 SQIVND (reference sequence). The CDR3 sequence is 16 residues long. CDR3 sequence (DNA): TGTGCCAGTAGAGGAGGGGCTGGGGGCAGGAATCAGCCCCAGCATTTT. Amino acid sequence: CASRGGAGGRNQPQHF.

The chain uses TRBV5-1 and TRBJ1-5, with 7 bases matching TRBD1. The CDR3 is 13 amino acids. Germline CDR1 SGHRS, CDR2 YFSETQ. The ends lost 0 bases at V and 6 bases at J; junction bases unmatched: 0. The CDR3 DNA reads as TGCGCCAGCAGCTTGGAGGGGGCTCAGCCCCAGCATTTT. Encoded protein: CASSLEGAQPQHF. Complete variable domain (other parts from reference TRBV5-1 and TRBJ1-5): KAGVTQTPRYLIKTRGQQVTLSCSPISGHRSVSWYQQTPGQGLQFLFEYFSETQRNKGNFPGRFSGRQFSNSRSEMNVSTLELGDSALYLCASSLEGAQPQHFGDGTRLSIL.

The chain uses TRBV29-1 and TRBJ1-4; no reliable D call. CDR1 and CDR2 from the germline V gene are SQVTM and ANQGSEA. The CDR3 consists of 10 residues. Trimming cost V 4 bases and J 7 bases, with 4 bases left between them. The CDR3 here is CSVGGEKLFF. CDR3 DNA sequence: TGCAGCGTTGGGGGTGAAAAACTGTTTTTT.

A word on this clone: The same CDR3 is also encoded by other DNA sequences in this sample. The V call is TRBV5-4, the J call TRBJ2-7, with D perhaps given as TRBD1 or TRBD2 (6 bases each). The CDR3 runs 15 residues. Trimming left V 7 bases short and J 6 bases short, with 23 bases between. Germline values: CDR1 SGHNT, CDR2 YYREEE (reference sequence). The DNA of the CDR3 is TGTGCCAGCGCGGAAGGGGGGCGAGGGGGGACCGAGCAGTACTTC. Residues: CASAEGGRGGTEQYF.

V gene TRBV27 combines with J gene TRBJ2-1, with 7 positions matching TRBD2. Germline V gives CDR1 MNHEY, CDR2 SMNVEV (reference sequence). The V and J ends lost 6 bases and 9 bases, in that order; junction bases with no gene match: 11. This CDR3 has 14 amino acids. CDR3 bases: TGTGCCAGCAGGCTACAGCTAGCGGACGCTGAGCAGTTCTTC. It encodes CASRLQLADAEQFF.